Reported below is one T cell receptor beta chain. The antigen is undetermined. The data are from a study of STAT5B mutations in CD4+ large granular lymphocyte leukemia. Clones were sequenced by immunoSEQ multiplex PCR, and TCRdb holds only the in-frame ones, with some missing. Among some 45,000 clones listed, 70% to 90% were seen once. General study results and limits: Main leukemic clonotypes were patient-specific, but roughly 26% appeared at low frequency elsewhere. Top patient clones used TRBV06 genes more often: 8/27 versus 2/35 in controls.

Controls came from buffy coats of healthy blood donors. Trimming stripped 5 bases from V and 0 bases from J, with 13 bases between. CDR3 length: 16 residues. Germline CDR1 KGHSH, CDR2 LQKENI. Sequencing input: CD4+ T cells from blood buffy coats. This TCR derives from a human donor in good health. The chain recombines TRBV18 with TRBJ1-4; D is perhaps TRBD1 (5 bases). Written as DNA, the CDR3 is TGTGCCAGCTCAGGGGACTCACCAACAACTAATGAAAAACTGTTTTTT. It is translated as CASSGDSPTTNEKLFF. Combining the CDR3 with reference TRBV18 and TRBJ1-4 gives the whole variable domain NAGVMQNPRHLVRRRGQEARLRCSPMKGHSHVYWYRQLPEEGLKFMVYLQKENIIDESGMPKERFSAEFPKEGPSILRIQQVVRGDSAAYFCASSGDSPTTNEKLFFGSGTQLSVL.